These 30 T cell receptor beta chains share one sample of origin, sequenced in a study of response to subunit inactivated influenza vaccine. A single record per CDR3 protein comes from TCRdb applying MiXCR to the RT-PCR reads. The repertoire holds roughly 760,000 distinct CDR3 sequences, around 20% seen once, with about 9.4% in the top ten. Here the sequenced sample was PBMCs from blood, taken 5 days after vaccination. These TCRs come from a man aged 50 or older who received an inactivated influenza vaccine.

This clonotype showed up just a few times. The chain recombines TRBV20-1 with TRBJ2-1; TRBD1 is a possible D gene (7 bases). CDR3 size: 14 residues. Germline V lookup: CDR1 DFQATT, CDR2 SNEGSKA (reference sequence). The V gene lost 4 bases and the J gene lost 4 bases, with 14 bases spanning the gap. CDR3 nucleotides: TGCAGTGCTACAGGGGGGAAAACGTACAATGAGCAGTTCTTC. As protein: CSATGGKTYNEQFF.

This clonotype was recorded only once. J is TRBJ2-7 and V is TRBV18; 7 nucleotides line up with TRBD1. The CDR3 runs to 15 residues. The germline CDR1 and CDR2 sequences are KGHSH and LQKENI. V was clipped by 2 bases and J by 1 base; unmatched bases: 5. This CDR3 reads CASSPLGQPSYEQYF. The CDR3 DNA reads TGTGCCAGCTCACCATTGGGACAGCCATCCTACGAGCAGTACTTC.

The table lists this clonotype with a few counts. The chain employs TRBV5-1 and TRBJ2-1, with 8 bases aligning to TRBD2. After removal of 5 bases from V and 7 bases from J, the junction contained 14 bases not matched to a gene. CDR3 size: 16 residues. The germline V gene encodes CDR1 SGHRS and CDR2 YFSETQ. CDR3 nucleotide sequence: TGCGCCAGCAGTAAGGGACGCGCGGGGGGCGGAAATGAGCAGTTCTTC. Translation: CASSKGRAGGGNEQFF. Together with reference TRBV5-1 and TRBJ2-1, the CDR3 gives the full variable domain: KAGVTQTPRYLIKTRGQQVTLSCSPISGHRSVSWYQQTPGQGLQFLFEYFSETQRNKGNFPGRFSGRQFSNSRSEMNVSTLELGDSALYLCASSKGRAGGGNEQFFGPGTRLTVL.

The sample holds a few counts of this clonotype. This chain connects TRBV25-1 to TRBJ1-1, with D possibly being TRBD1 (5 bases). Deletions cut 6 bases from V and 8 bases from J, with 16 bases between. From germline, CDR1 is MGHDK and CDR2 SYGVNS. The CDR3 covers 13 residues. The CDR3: CASRGPGRLEAFF. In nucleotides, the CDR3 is TGTGCCAGCAGGGGACCGGGTCGTCTAGAAGCTTTCTTT. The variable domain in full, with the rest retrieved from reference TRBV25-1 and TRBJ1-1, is EADIYQTPRYLVIGTGKKITLECSQTMGHDKMYWYQQDPGMELHLIHYSYGVNSTEKGDLSSESTVSRIRTEHFPLTLESARPSHTSQYLCASRGPGRLEAFFGQGTRLTVV.

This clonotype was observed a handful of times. The CDR3 region has the DNA TGTGCCAGCAGTTACTCGATTGGCCTGAACACTGAAGCTTTCTTT. Translated: CASSYSIGLNTEAFF. The chain carries TRBV6-5 and TRBJ1-1; D not resolved. The CDR3 sequence is 15 residues long. V lost 0 bases, J lost 0 bases, and 8 bases lay in between. Germline CDR1 and CDR2: MNHEY and SVGAGI.

CDR3: CAWSAKGTDTQYF. The CDR3 DNA reads as TGTGCCTGGAGTGCGAAGGGTACAGATACGCAGTATTTT. This rearrangement joins TRBV30 to TRBJ2-3; D remains unclear. Trimming stripped 1 base from V and 3 bases from J, with 8 bases between. Germline V gives CDR1 GTSNPN, CDR2 SVGIG (reference sequence). The CDR3 is 13 amino acids.

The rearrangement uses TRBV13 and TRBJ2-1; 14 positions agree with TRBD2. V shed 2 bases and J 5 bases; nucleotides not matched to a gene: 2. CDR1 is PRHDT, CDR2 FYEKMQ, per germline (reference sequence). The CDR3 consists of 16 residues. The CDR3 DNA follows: TGTGCCAGCAGCTTACCGACTAGCGGGAGGGACAATGAGCAGTTCTTC. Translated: CASSLPTSGRDNEQFF.

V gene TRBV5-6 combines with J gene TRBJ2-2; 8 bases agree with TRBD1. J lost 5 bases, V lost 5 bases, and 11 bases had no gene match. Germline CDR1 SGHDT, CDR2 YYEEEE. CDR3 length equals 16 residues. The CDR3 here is CASSLNRGIRTGELFF. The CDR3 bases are TGTGCCAGCAGTTTAAACAGGGGGATAAGGACCGGGGAGCTGTTTTTT.

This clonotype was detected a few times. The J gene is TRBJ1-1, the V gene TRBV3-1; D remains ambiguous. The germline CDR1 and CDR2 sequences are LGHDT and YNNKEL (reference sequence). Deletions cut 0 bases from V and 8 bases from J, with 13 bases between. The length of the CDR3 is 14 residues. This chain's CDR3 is CASSQESGLREAFF. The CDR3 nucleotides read TGTGCCAGCAGCCAAGAATCTGGACTCCGGGAAGCTTTCTTT.

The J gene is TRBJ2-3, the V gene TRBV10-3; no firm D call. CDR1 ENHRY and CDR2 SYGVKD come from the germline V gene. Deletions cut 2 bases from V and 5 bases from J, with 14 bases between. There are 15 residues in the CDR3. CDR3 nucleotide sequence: TGTGCCATCAGTGAGAGTCCCGTTAGTCAAGATACGCAGTATTTT. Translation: CAISESPVSQDTQYF.

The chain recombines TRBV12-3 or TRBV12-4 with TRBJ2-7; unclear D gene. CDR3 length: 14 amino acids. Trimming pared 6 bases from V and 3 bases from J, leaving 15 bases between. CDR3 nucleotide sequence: TGTGCCAGCAGGTCGGGCTCTTCGGGCTACGAGCAGTACTTC. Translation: CASRSGSSGYEQYF.

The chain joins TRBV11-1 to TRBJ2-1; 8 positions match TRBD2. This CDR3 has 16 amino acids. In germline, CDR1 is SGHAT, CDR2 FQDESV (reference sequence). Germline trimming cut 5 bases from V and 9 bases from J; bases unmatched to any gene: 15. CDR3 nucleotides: TGTGCCAGCAGCCAACGGCTAGCGGGTCAGAGGGGTGAGCAGTTCTTC. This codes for CASSQRLAGQRGEQFF.

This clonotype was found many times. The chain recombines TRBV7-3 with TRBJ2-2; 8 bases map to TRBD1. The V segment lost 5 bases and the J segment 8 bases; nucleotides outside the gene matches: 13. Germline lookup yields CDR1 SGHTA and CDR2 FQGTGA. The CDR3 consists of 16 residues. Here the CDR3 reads CASSKGPAGGRGELFF. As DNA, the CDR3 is TGTGCCAGCAGCAAGGGTCCGGCAGGGGGCCGTGGGGAGCTGTTTTTT.

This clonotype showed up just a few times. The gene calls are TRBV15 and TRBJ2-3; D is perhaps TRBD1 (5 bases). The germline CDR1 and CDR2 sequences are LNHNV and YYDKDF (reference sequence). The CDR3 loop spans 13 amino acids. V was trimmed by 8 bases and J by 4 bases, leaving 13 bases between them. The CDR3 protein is CATGHPIADTQYF. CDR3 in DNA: TGTGCCACCGGACACCCGATAGCAGATACGCAGTATTTT.

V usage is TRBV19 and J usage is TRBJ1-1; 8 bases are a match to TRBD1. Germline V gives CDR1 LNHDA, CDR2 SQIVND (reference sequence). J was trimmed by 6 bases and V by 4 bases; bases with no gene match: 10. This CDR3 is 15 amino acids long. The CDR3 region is CASSSPTTGDAEAFF. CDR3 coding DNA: TGTGCCAGTAGTAGCCCTACGACAGGGGACGCTGAAGCTTTCTTT.

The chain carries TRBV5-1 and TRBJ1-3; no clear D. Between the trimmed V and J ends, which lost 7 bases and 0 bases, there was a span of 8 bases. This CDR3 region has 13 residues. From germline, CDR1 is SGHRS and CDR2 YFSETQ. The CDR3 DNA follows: TGCGCCAGCCAGATAAGCTCTGGAAACACCATATATTTT. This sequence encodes CASQISSGNTIYF.

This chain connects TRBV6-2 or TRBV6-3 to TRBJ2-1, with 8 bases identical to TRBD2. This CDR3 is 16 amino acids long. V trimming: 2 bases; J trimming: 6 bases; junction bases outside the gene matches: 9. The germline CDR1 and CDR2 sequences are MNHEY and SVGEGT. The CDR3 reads CASSYPSGSIVNEQFF. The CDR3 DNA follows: TGTGCCAGCAGTTACCCCAGCGGGAGCATCGTCAATGAGCAGTTCTTC.

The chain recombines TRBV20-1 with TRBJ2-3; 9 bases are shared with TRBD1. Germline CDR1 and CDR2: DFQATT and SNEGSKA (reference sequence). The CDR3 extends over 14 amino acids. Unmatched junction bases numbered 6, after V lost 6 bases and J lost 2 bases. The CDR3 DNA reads TGCAGTGCCCCTCGGACAGGGGCCACAGATACGCAGTATTTT. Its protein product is CSAPRTGATDTQYF.

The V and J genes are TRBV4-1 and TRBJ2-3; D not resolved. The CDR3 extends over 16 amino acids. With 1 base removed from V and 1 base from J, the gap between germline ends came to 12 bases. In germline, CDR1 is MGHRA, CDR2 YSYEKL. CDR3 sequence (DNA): TGCGCCAGCAGCCAAGGGGTGAACGAAGGCACAGATACGCAGTATTTT. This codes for CASSQGVNEGTDTQYF.

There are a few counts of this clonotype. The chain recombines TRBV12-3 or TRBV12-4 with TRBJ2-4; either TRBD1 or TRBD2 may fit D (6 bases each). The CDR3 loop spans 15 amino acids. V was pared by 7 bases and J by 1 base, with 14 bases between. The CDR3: CASTLGGRAKNIQYF. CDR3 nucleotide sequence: TGTGCCAGCACCTTAGGGGGGAGGGCCAAAAACATTCAGTACTTC.

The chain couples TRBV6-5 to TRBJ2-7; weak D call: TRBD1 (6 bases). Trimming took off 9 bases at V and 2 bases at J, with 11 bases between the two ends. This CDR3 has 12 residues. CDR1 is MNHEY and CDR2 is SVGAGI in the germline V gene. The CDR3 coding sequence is TGTGCCAGTCACAGGGATGCCTACGAGCAGTACTTC. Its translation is CASHRDAYEQYF.

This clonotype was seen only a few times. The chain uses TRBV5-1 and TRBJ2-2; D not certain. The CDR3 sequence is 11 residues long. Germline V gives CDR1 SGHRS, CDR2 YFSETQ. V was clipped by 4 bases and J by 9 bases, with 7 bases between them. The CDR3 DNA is TGCGCCAGCAGCGGTGCCCGGGAGCTGTTTTTT. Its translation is CASSGARELFF.

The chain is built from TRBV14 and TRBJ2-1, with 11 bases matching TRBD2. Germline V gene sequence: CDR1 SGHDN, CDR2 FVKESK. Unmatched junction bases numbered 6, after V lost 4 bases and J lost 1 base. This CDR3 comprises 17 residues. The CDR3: CASSPTTSGASYNEQFF. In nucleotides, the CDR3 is TGTGCCAGCAGCCCTACGACTAGCGGGGCTTCCTACAATGAGCAGTTCTTC. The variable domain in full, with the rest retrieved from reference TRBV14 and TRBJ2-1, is EAGVTQFPSHSVIEKGQTVTLRCDPISGHDNLYWYRRVMGKEIKFLLHFVKESKQDESGMPNNRFLAERTGGTYSTLKVQPAELEDSGVYFCASSPTTSGASYNEQFFGPGTRLTVL.

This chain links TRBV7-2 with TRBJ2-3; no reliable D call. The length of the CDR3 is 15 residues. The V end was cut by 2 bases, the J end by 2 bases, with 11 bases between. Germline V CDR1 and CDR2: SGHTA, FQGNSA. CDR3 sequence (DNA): TGTGCCAGCAGCTTACTCGAGATCAACACAGATACGCAGTATTTT. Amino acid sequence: CASSLLEINTDTQYF.

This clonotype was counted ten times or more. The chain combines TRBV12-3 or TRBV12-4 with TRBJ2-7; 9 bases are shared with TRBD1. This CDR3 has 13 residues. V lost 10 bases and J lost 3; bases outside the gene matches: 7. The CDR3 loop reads CATSGTGIYEQYF. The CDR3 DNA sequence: TGTGCCACCTCCGGGACAGGGATCTACGAGCAGTACTTC.

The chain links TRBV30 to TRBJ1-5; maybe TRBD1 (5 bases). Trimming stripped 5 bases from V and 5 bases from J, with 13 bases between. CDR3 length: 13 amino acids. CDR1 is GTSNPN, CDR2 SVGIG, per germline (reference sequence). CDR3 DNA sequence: TGTGCCTGGGCCGGGACCGTGGATCAGCCCCAGCATTTT. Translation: CAWAGTVDQPQHF. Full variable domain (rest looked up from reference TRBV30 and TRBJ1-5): SQTIHQWPATLVQPVGSPLSLECTVEGTSNPNLYWYRQAAGRGLQLLFYSVGIGQISSEVPQNLSASRPQDRQFILSSKKLLLSDSGFYLCAWAGTVDQPQHFGDGTRLSIL.

DNA for the CDR3: TGCGCCAGCAGGCGGGCAGGGGGCGCAGGTGAAAAACTGTTTTTT. As protein: CASRRAGGAGEKLFF. This chain joins TRBV5-1 and TRBJ1-4; 8 positions match TRBD1. The length of the CDR3 is 15 residues. Germline CDR1 is SGHRS and CDR2 is YFSETQ. The trim removed 5 bases at V and 7 bases at J, leaving 10 bases unmatched.

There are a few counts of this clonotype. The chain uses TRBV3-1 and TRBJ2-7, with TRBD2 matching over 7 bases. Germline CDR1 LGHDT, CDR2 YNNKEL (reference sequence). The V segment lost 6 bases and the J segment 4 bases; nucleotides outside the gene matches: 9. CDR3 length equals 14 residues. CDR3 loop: CASSRLPGGYEQYF. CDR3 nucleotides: TGTGCCAGCAGTCGACTACCGGGGGGTTACGAGCAGTACTTC.

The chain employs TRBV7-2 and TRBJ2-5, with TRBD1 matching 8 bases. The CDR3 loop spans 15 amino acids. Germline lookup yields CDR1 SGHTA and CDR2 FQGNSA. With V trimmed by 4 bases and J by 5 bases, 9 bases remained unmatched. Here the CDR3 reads CASSSGQGRTETQYF. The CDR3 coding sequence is TGTGCCAGCAGCTCTGGACAGGGACGAACGGAGACCCAGTACTTC.

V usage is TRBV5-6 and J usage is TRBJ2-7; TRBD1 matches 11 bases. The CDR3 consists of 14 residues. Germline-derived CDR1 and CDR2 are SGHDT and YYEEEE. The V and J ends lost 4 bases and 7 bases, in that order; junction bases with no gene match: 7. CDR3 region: CASSLQWDRGEQYF. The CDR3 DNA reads TGTGCCAGCAGCCTCCAGTGGGACAGGGGGGAGCAGTACTTC.